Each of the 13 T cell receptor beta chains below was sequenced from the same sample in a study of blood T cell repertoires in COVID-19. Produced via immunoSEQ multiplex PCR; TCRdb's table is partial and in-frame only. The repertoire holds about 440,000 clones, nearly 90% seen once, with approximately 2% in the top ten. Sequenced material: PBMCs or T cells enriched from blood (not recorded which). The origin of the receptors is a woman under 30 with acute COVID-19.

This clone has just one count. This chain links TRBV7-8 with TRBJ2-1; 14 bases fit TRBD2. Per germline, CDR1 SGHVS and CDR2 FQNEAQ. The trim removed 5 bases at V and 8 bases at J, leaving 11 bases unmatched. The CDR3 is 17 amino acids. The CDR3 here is CASSPRLAGGKGHEQFF. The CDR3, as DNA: TGTGCCAGCAGCCCAAGACTAGCGGGAGGGAAGGGGCATGAGCAGTTCTTC.

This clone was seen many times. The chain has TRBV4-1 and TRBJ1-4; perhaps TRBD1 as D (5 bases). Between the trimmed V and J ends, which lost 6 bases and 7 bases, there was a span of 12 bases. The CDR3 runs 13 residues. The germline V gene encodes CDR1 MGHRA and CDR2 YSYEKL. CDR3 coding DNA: TGCGCCAGCAGTCAGGGTTTGGGTGAAAAACTGTTTTTT. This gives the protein CASSQGLGEKLFF.

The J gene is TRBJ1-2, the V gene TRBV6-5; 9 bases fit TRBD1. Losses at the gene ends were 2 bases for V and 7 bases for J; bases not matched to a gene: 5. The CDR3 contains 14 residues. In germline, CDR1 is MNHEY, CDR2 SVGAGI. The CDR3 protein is CASSYVGQGGGYTF. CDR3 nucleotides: TGTGCCAGCAGTTACGTGGGACAGGGAGGTGGCTACACCTTC.

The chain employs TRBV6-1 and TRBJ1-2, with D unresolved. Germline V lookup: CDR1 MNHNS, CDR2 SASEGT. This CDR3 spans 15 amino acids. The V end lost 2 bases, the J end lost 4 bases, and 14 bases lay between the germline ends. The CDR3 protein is CASSEIAGMGYGYTF. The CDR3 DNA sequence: TGTGCCAGCAGTGAAATTGCGGGAATGGGCTATGGCTACACCTTC.

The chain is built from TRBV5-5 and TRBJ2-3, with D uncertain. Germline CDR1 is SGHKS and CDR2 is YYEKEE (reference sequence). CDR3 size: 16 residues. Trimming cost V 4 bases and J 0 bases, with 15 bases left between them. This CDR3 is CASSRSFLSSTDTQYF. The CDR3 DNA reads TGTGCCAGCAGCCGTAGTTTCTTGTCCAGCACAGATACGCAGTATTTT.

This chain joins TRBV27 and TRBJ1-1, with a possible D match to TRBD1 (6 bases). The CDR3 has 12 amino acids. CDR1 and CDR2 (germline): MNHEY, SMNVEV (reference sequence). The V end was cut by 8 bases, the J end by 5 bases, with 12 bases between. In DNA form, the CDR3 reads TGTGCCAGCTCGACAGGAATGACTGAAGCTTTCTTT. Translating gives CASSTGMTEAFF.

The CDR3 DNA is TGCAGTGCTAGGATGCAGGGCGAGCAGTACTTC. Its translation: CSARMQGEQYF. The rearrangement uses TRBV20-1 and TRBJ2-7; D is possibly TRBD1 (5 bases). CDR3 size: 11 residues. Germline V gives CDR1 DFQATT, CDR2 SNEGSKA (reference sequence). Trimming stripped 3 bases from V and 6 bases from J, with 9 bases between.

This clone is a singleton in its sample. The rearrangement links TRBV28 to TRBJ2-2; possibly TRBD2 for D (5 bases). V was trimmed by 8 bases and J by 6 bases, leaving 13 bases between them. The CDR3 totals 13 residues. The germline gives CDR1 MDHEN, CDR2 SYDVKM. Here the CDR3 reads CASLRELAGELFF. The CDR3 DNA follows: TGTGCCAGCTTACGGGAACTGGCCGGGGAGCTGTTTTTT.

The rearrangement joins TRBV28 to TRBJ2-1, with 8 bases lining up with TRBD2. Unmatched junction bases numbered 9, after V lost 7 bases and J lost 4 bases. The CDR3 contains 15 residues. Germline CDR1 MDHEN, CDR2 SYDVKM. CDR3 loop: CASTSGAGGYNEQFF. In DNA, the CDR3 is TGTGCCAGCACCTCTGGGGCGGGAGGTTACAATGAGCAGTTCTTC.

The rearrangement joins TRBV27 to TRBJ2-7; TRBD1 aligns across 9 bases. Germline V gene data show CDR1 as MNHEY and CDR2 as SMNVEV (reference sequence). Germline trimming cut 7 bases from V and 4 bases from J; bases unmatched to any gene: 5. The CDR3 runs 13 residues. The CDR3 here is CASTWGTGYEQYF. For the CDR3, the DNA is TGTGCCAGCACTTGGGGGACAGGGTACGAGCAGTACTTC.

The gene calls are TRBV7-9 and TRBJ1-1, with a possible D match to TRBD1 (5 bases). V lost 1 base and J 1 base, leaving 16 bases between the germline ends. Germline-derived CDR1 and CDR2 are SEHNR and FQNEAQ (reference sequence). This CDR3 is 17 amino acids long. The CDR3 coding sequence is TGTGCCAGCAGCTTAGACCCCTTAGGAGGGACGAACACTGAAGCTTTCTTT. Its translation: CASSLDPLGGTNTEAFF.

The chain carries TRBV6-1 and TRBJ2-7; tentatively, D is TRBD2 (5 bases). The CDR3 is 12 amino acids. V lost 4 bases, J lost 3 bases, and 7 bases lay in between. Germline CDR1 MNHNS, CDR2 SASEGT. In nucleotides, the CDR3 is TGTGCCAGCAGTGTGGGAGACTACGAGCAGTACTTC. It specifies CASSVGDYEQYF.

The CDR3 protein is CASSQEYQDENYGYTF. The CDR3 DNA reads as TGTGCCAGCAGCCAAGAATACCAGGATGAAAACTATGGCTACACCTTC. J is TRBJ1-2 and V is TRBV3-1 (or the pseudogene TRBV3-2); D call uncertain. Trimming shortened V by 0 bases and J by 2 bases, and 13 bases separated the two germline ends. Germline V gives CDR1 LGHDT, CDR2 YNNKEL (reference sequence). This CDR3 has 16 amino acids.